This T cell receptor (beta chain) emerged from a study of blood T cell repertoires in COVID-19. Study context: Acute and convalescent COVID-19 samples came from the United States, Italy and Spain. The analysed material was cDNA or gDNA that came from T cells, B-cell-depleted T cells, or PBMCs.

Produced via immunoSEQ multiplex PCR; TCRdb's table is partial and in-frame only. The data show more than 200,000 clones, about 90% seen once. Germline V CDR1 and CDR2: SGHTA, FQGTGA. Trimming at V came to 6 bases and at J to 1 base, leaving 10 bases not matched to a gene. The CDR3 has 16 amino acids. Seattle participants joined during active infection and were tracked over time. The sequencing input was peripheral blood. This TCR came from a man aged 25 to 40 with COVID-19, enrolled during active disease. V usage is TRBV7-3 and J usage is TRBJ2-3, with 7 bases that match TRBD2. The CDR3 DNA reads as TGTGCCAGCAGTATCGGCGGGGAGGGAGGCACAGATACGCAGTATTTT. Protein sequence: CASSIGGEGGTDTQYF.